These 16 T cell receptor beta chains were all obtained from the same sample, sequenced in a study of blood T cell repertoires in COVID-19. The data were produced by immunoSEQ multiplex PCR, yet TCRdb's version contains in-frame clones alone and is incomplete. The sample gives roughly 250,000 clones, about 85% of which show up once; approximately 7.5% is in the top ten. What was sequenced was peripheral blood. These TCRs come from a man aged 55 to 70 who had recovered from COVID-19.

The V and J genes are TRBV10-2 and TRBJ2-1; 16 bases fit TRBD2. The CDR3 loop spans 17 amino acids. With V trimmed by 7 bases and J by 8 bases, 11 bases remained unmatched. Germline V gene sequence: CDR1 WSHSY, CDR2 SAAADI. This CDR3 reads CASIVGLAGGGLDEQFF. Here the CDR3 DNA reads TGCGCCAGCATAGTGGGACTAGCGGGGGGGGGTTTGGATGAGCAGTTCTTC.

This clone was seen only a few times. V and J are TRBV6-1 and TRBJ1-2, with D uncertain. V was cut by 0 bases and J by 4 bases, with 9 bases left in between. Germline loops: CDR1 MNHNS, CDR2 SASEGT. The CDR3 covers 14 residues. Here the CDR3 DNA reads TGTGCCAGCAGTGAAGCCGTTCAGTTCTATGGCTACACCTTC. The encoded protein is CASSEAVQFYGYTF.

The chain combines TRBV7-8 with TRBJ2-7; 7 nucleotides line up with TRBD2. The germline gives CDR1 SGHVS, CDR2 FQNEAQ. V shed 5 bases, J shed 3 bases, and the junction held 7 bases outside the gene matches. This CDR3 has 14 amino acids. CDR3 sequence reads: CASSTGTTNYEQYF. CDR3 coding DNA: TGTGCCAGCAGCACCGGGACTACCAACTACGAGCAGTACTTC.

This clone was counted many times. This chain joins TRBV19 and TRBJ2-2; TRBD1 is a possible D gene (5 bases). Between the trimmed V and J ends, which lost 7 bases and 0 bases, there was a span of 15 bases. The CDR3 loop spans 16 amino acids. The V gene's germline CDR1 is LNHDA and CDR2 SQIVND (reference sequence). CDR3 in amino acids: CASTPRKGSNTGELFF. The CDR3 DNA sequence: TGTGCCAGTACCCCCCGGAAGGGGTCGAACACCGGGGAGCTGTTTTTT.

Written as DNA, the CDR3 is TGTGCCAGCTCACCGGGACAGGGGACCAATGAGCAGTTCTTC. Translated: CASSPGQGTNEQFF. The V call is TRBV18, the J call TRBJ2-1; 10 bases match TRBD1. This CDR3 contains 14 residues. Germline CDR1 is KGHSH and CDR2 is LQKENI. J lost 6 bases, V lost 3 bases, and 2 bases had no gene match.

V and J are TRBV18 and TRBJ2-2; D remains ambiguous. The CDR3 is made up of 16 amino acids. V shed 1 base and J shed 4 bases, with 13 bases lying between them. Germline CDR1 and CDR2: KGHSH and LQKENI. The CDR3 DNA reads TGTGCCAGCTCACCACGGAGAGCGACGAGCACCGGGGAGCTGTTTTTT. As protein: CASSPRRATSTGELFF.

CDR3 nucleotides: TGTGCCAGCAGCCAAGATGGCGTTAGCGGGGGGTCCTACAATGAGCAGTTCTTC. Encoded protein: CASSQDGVSGGSYNEQFF. V usage is TRBV4-2 and J usage is TRBJ2-1; TRBD2 matches at 10 bases. The CDR3 length is 18 residues. Germline CDR1 and CDR2: LGHNA and YNFKEQ. J was trimmed by 1 base and V by 0 bases; bases with no gene match: 6.

V and J are TRBV6-5 and TRBJ2-3; D is possibly TRBD2 (7 bases). Germline lookup yields CDR1 MNHEY and CDR2 SVGAGI. This CDR3 contains 16 residues. Between the trimmed V and J ends, which lost 4 bases and 3 bases, there was a span of 17 bases. The CDR3, as DNA: TGTGCCAGCAGTTCCCCGCGGGGGCGTGTGACAGATACGCAGTATTTT. Translating gives CASSSPRGRVTDTQYF.

This rearrangement joins TRBV24-1 to TRBJ1-2, with D possibly TRBD1 on 6 matching bases. The CDR3 consists of 13 residues. V was trimmed by 4 bases and J by 8 bases, leaving 13 bases between them. Per germline, CDR1 KGHDR and CDR2 SFDVKD. This CDR3 reads CATSETGLGGYTF. The CDR3 DNA sequence: TGTGCCACCAGTGAAACAGGGTTGGGCGGCTACACCTTC.

V is TRBV14 and J is TRBJ2-3, with 10 bases matching TRBD1. The V gene's germline CDR1 is SGHDN and CDR2 FVKESK. The CDR3 has 16 amino acids. V was clipped by 3 bases and J by 2 bases; unmatched bases: 5. CDR3 amino acids: CASSQEGQGFTDTQYF. The CDR3 DNA sequence: TGTGCCAGCAGCCAGGAGGGACAGGGGTTCACAGATACGCAGTATTTT. The full variable domain, with the rest looked up from reference TRBV14 and TRBJ2-3, is EAGVTQFPSHSVIEKGQTVTLRCDPISGHDNLYWYRRVMGKEIKFLLHFVKESKQDESGMPNNRFLAERTGGTYSTLKVQPAELEDSGVYFCASSQEGQGFTDTQYFGPGTRLTVL.

V usage is TRBV6-1 and J usage is TRBJ1-5; D call uncertain. Trimming removed 3 bases at V and 0 bases at J, with 3 bases between. The CDR3 covers 13 residues. Per germline, CDR1 MNHNS and CDR2 SASEGT. The CDR3 is CASSDNSNQPQHF. The CDR3 bases are TGTGCCAGCAGTGACAATAGCAATCAGCCCCAGCATTTT.

This sequence joins TRBV18 and TRBJ1-3; perhaps TRBD1 as D (6 bases). There are 15 residues in the CDR3. Trimming left V 6 bases short and J 3 bases short, with 15 bases between. Per the germline V gene, CDR1 is KGHSH and CDR2 is LQKENI. CDR3 DNA sequence: TGTGCCAGCTCTTCGACAGGTTTAAGTGGAAACACCATATATTTT. This translates into CASSSTGLSGNTIYF.

This clone was seen only a few times. The chain recombines TRBV4-1 with TRBJ1-2; D gene unclear. CDR3 size: 14 residues. V was shortened by 4 bases and J by 1 base, with 10 bases between the two germline ends. The germline CDR1 and CDR2 sequences are MGHRA and YSYEKL. The chain's CDR3 is CASSPLGLNYGYTF. The CDR3 nucleotides read TGCGCCAGCAGCCCACTCGGACTTAACTATGGCTACACCTTC.

Notes on this clone: One end of the junction fails to match germline, which may point to a read error. The chain couples TRBV10-3 to TRBJ1-2; the D gene is possibly TRBD1 (5 bases). Germline V gene data show CDR1 as ENHRY and CDR2 as SYGVKD. This CDR3 region has 14 residues. CDR3 sequence reads: CAINEGRVDYGYTF. The CDR3 nucleotides read TGTGCCATCAATGAGGGGAGGGTGGACTATGGCTACACCTTC.

CDR3 sequence (DNA): TGTGCCAGCAGCGTAGACCAGCGGGGGGCTTTAAATGAGCAGTTCTTC. It is translated as CASSVDQRGALNEQFF. The chain couples TRBV9 to TRBJ2-1, with 9 bases fitting TRBD2. The CDR3 consists of 16 residues. CDR1 is SGDLS and CDR2 is YYNGEE in the germline V gene. The ends lost 0 bases at V and 7 bases at J; junction bases unmatched: 8. The whole variable domain, filled in from reference TRBV9 and TRBJ2-1, reads DSGVTQTPKHLITATGQRVTLRCSPRSGDLSVYWYQQSLDQGLQFLIQYYNGEERAKGNILERFSAQQFPDLHSELNLSSLELGDSALYFCASSVDQRGALNEQFFGPGTRLTVL.

This rearrangement joins TRBV28 to TRBJ1-2; D possibly corresponds to TRBD1 (6 bases). V lost 4 bases, J lost 2 bases, and 23 bases lay in between. The CDR3 consists of 18 residues. The germline V gene has CDR1 MDHEN and CDR2 SYDVKM. CDR3 nucleotide sequence: TGTGCCAGCAGTTCAGCCGGGGGGGGCCAAAGGTCGAACTATGGCTACACCTTC. Translating it yields CASSSAGGGQRSNYGYTF.